The 10 T cell receptor beta chains in this list originate from one sample, sequenced in a study of identical twins. TCRdb reprocessed the 5' RACE reads with MiXCR, giving one entry per CDR3 protein. The sample holds about 520,000 distinct CDR3 sequences, around 20% seen once. Another study also made use of these data, one on T cells expressing NK-cell markers.

The sequenced sample was CD4+ T cells sorted from blood. These receptors all stem from a young woman in good health.

V and J are TRBV15 and TRBJ2-2; no definite D call. The CDR3 totals 15 residues. Per the germline V gene, CDR1 is LNHNV and CDR2 is YYDKDF (reference sequence). Trimming pared 4 bases from V and 1 base from J, leaving 10 bases between. The CDR3, as DNA: TGTGCCACCAGCATATGGACGGGGAACACCGGGGAGCTGTTTTTT. Translation: CATSIWTGNTGELFF.

This clonotype was counted many times. The V gene is TRBV5-1, the J gene TRBJ2-3, with D possibly being TRBD2 (5 bases). CDR1 and CDR2 from the germline V gene are SGHRS and YFSETQ. The CDR3 contains 15 residues. V was shortened by 6 bases and J by 2 bases, with 16 bases between the two germline ends. The CDR3 loop is CASTSGSGYTDTQYF. CDR3 in DNA: TGCGCCAGCACCTCGGGGTCAGGCTACACAGATACGCAGTATTTT.

The chain employs TRBV10-3 and TRBJ2-7, with 9 bases identical to TRBD1. This CDR3 spans 15 amino acids. V lost 3 bases, J lost 3 bases, and 6 bases stayed unmatched. CDR1 ENHRY and CDR2 SYGVKD come from the germline V gene. CDR3 sequence (DNA): TGTGCCATCAGTGACCGGGACAGGGTACACTACGAGCAGTACTTC. Its translation is CAISDRDRVHYEQYF.

This clonotype was detected only a few times. The CDR3 region is CASSRPGQGLYEQYF. The CDR3 DNA is TGTGCCAGCAGCCGACCGGGACAGGGACTATACGAGCAGTACTTC. The V and J genes are TRBV7-8 and TRBJ2-7, with 9 bases matching TRBD1. Per the germline V gene, CDR1 is SGHVS and CDR2 is FQNEAQ. The ends lost 5 bases at V and 4 bases at J; junction bases unmatched: 9. The CDR3 has 15 residues. The variable domain in full, completed from reference TRBV7-8 and TRBJ2-7, reads GAGVSQSPRYKVAKRGQDVALRCDPISGHVSLFWYQQALGQGPEFLTYFQNEAQLDKSGLPSDRFFAERPEGSVSTLKIQRTQQEDSAVYLCASSRPGQGLYEQYFGPGTRLTVT.

V usage is TRBV7-2 and J usage is TRBJ2-4; the D call may be TRBD1 or TRBD2 (5 bases each). The germline gives CDR1 SGHTA, CDR2 FQGNSA. The V gene lost 5 bases and the J gene lost 9 bases, with 14 bases spanning the gap. The CDR3 sequence is 13 residues long. The chain's CDR3 is CASSTPPGAIQYF. The CDR3 nucleotides read TGTGCCAGCAGCACGCCCCCCGGGGCCATTCAGTACTTC.

This clonotype was recorded a few times. V and J are TRBV20-1 and TRBJ1-3, with D perhaps TRBD1 (6 bases). The germline V and J ends were trimmed by 0 bases and 0 bases, with 12 bases remaining between them. This CDR3 is built from 16 residues. The germline gives CDR1 DFQATT, CDR2 SNEGSKA (reference sequence). The CDR3 region has the DNA TGCAGTGCTAGAGATGGAGACAGGAGCTCTGGAAACACCATATATTTT. It encodes CSARDGDRSSGNTIYF.

This clonotype was counted a few times. The rearrangement joins TRBV20-1 to TRBJ2-1, with D maybe TRBD1 (5 bases). This CDR3 is 11 amino acids long. V lost 7 bases to trimming and J lost 5 bases, with 9 bases between them. Germline V lookup: CDR1 DFQATT, CDR2 SNEGSKA (reference sequence). The CDR3 loop reads CSGVGDNEQFF. CDR3 nucleotide sequence: TGCAGTGGGGTAGGGGACAATGAGCAGTTCTTC.

The rearrangement links TRBV12-3 or TRBV12-4 to TRBJ1-2; D is unresolved. CDR3 length equals 12 residues. V was trimmed by 7 bases and J by 5 bases, leaving 11 bases between them. CDR3 bases: TGTGCCAGCACCCGGGGATTATATGGCTACACCTTC. Its translation: CASTRGLYGYTF.

The V and J genes are TRBV9 and TRBJ2-5, with 9 bases lining up with TRBD2. The CDR3 spans 15 residues. The germline CDR1 and CDR2 sequences are SGDLS and YYNGEE. V shed 3 bases and J 4 bases; nucleotides not matched to a gene: 7. The CDR3 loop reads CASSGIAGAAETQYF. The DNA of the CDR3 is TGTGCCAGCAGCGGTATAGCGGGAGCGGCAGAGACCCAGTACTTC.

This clonotype was seen a handful of times. The chain links TRBV5-1 to TRBJ2-1; D may be TRBD1 (6 bases). The CDR3 consists of 15 residues. CDR1 and CDR2 from the germline V gene are SGHRS and YFSETQ. V lost 4 bases to trimming and J lost 4 bases, with 15 bases between them. The CDR3 loop is CASSGPGQGYNEQFF. CDR3 bases: TGCGCCAGCAGCGGACCGGGACAAGGGTACAATGAGCAGTTCTTC.